These T cell receptor beta chains were read from a single sample in a study of T cells in Graves' hyperthyroidism and ophthalmopathy. TCRdb called the multiplex PCR reads again in MiXCR, with one record for every CDR3 protein. The sample has some 440,000 distinct CDR3 sequences; more than 15% are singletons. The sequenced sample consisted of blood. The receptor source for this set is a woman aged 18 to 35 with Graves' hyperthyroidism. CDR3s include the opening cysteine and the closing phenylalanine or tryptophan. D genes are given only for firm matches. The size entry is marked missing in some rows and otherwise reads once, few, many or a size class.

d_call j_call clone_size v_call cdr3_nt cdr3_aa
- TRBJ1-2 - TRBV28 TGTGCCAGCAGCCTTACGGTTCGGGCAGGGGATTTTTATGGCTACACCTTC CASSLTVRAGDFYGYTF
- TRBJ2-7 many TRBV9 TGTGCCAGCAGCGTAGGAGTGGGGGAGCAGTACTTC CASSVGVGEQYF
TRBD1 TRBJ2-7 - TRBV6-1 TGTGCCAGCAGTCACCCAGGACAGGGGCAGTACTTC CASSHPGQGQYF
- TRBJ1-4 many TRBV2 TGTGCCAGCGGACGGGAGGGCCTTCGTGAAAAACTGTTTTTT CASGREGLREKLFF
- TRBJ2-1 many TRBV7-8 TGTGCCAGCAGCTTCGGGGGCAGGGATCGAGAGCAGTTCTTC CASSFGGRDREQFF
- TRBJ1-6 many TRBV6-1 TGTGCCAGCAGGGGGCTTGGATCGCGGGATTCACCCCTCCACTTT CASRGLGSRDSPLHF
TRBD1 TRBJ1-1 many TRBV5-1 TGCGCCAGCAGCTGGGGGACAGGGGGCGTTGGCACTGAAGCTTTCTTT CASSWGTGGVGTEAFF
- TRBJ2-1 many TRBV27 TGTGCCAGCAGTTCCCGACAGGCGTACAATGAGCAGTTCTTC CASSSRQAYNEQFF
- TRBJ1-4 - TRBV19 TGTGCCAGTAGTTCCGGTTCTTGGCTGGGGGATGAAAAACTGTTTTTT CASSSGSWLGDEKLFF
- TRBJ1-2 - TRBV20-1 TGCAGTGCAGCCCACAGGGCTAACTATGGCTACACCTTC CSAAHRANYGYTF
- TRBJ2-7 - TRBV7-9 TGTGCCAGCACCCAGGGGCACGAGCAGTACTTC CASTQGHEQYF
- TRBJ2-6 - TRBV12-3/TRBV12-4 TGTGCCAGCATCCCCCCGGTGGGGGGCCTTTCTGGGGCCAACGTCCTGACTTTC CASIPPVGGLSGANVLTF
- TRBJ1-1 many TRBV7-9 TGTGCCAGCAGCCAATCCAGGTTGAACACTGAAGCTTTCTTT CASSQSRLNTEAFF
- TRBJ1-5 few TRBV4-1 TGCGCCAGCAGCCCAGAACCCGGCAGGGTCGATCAGCCCCAGCATTTT CASSPEPGRVDQPQHF
TRBD1 TRBJ2-7 - TRBV5-1 TGCGCCAGCAGCCCTGGACAGGGGGCGGGAATTTTGTCCTACGAGCAGTACTTC CASSPGQGAGILSYEQYF
TRBD2 TRBJ2-1 few TRBV20-1 TGCAGTGCTCAAACTAGCGGGCCAAACAATGAGCAGTTCTTC CSAQTSGPNNEQFF
TRBD1 TRBJ1-2 many TRBV6-1 TGTGCCAGCGGACAGGACGTATATGGCTACACCTTC CASGQDVYGYTF
- TRBJ2-1 - TRBV6-2/TRBV6-3 TGTGCCAGCAGTGACGGCGGGGCGGGTGGTGAGCAGTTCTTC CASSDGGAGGEQFF
TRBD2 TRBJ2-1 many TRBV4-1 TGCGCCAGCAGCCAAATTAGCGGGAACCCTAGAGGGAATGAGCAGTTCTTC CASSQISGNPRGNEQFF
- TRBJ1-3 - TRBV9 TGTGCCAGCAGCGTAGCGGCGGCAGGCCGGGTAAACACCATATATTTT CASSVAAAGRVNTIYF
TRBD2 TRBJ2-7 once TRBV28 TGTGCCAGCAGTCCGCCGGGGGGGGGAACCTACGAGCAGTACTTC CASSPPGGGTYEQYF
- TRBJ2-2 many TRBV10-3 TGTGCCATCAGTGAAGGGCGCGGCTGGGACACCGGGGAGCTGTTTTTT CAISEGRGWDTGELFF
- TRBJ2-1 many TRBV3-1 TGTGCCAGCCAACGGGGAGTAGATTATAGGAATGAGCAGTTCTTC CASQRGVDYRNEQFF
- TRBJ2-7 many TRBV27 TGTGCCAGCAGTCCCACACTCGGAGAGCAGTACTTC CASSPTLGEQYF
- TRBJ1-2 many TRBV28 TGTGCCAGCAGCCGCGGGACCGAGGTTTACGGCTACACCTTC CASSRGTEVYGYTF
TRBD2 TRBJ2-1 many TRBV20-1 TGCAGTGCTAGAGATTTTGAGGCGGGGGAACGGAGTGAGCAGTTCTTC CSARDFEAGERSEQFF
TRBD1 TRBJ1-2 many TRBV7-9 TGTGCCAGCAGCTTAGGGAGGGACAGAACCAGTAACTATGGCTACACCTTC CASSLGRDRTSNYGYTF
TRBD2 TRBJ2-7 many TRBV3-1 TGTGCCAGCAGCCAAGGCCCGGGAGGGACGGGAGAGCAGTACTTC CASSQGPGGTGEQYF
TRBD1 TRBJ1-2 many TRBV6-1 TGTGCCAGCAGTGAATTACAGGGGATTAACTATGGCTACACCTTC CASSELQGINYGYTF
TRBD2 TRBJ2-7 many TRBV6-6 TGTGCCAGCAGTTACTCGAAACTAGCGGGAGCCCCACAGCAGTACTTC CASSYSKLAGAPQQYF
TRBD2 TRBJ2-1 many TRBV5-1 TGCGCCAGCAGCTGGGGGAGCGGGGCGAGCTCCTACAATGAGCAGTTCTTC CASSWGSGASSYNEQFF
- TRBJ2-1 many TRBV5-1 TGCGCCAGCAATTCCCTGAGGGACGGTGCCTACAATGAGCAGTTCTTC CASNSLRDGAYNEQFF
- TRBJ1-5 many TRBV10-3 TGTGCCATCAGTGAGACGGGCAGGGCTAGATATAGCAATCAGCCCCAGCATTTT CAISETGRARYSNQPQHF
TRBD2 TRBJ2-3 - TRBV7-2 TGTGCCAGCAGCTATGCCGGACTAGCGGGATACGGGGATACGCAGTATTTT CASSYAGLAGYGDTQYF
TRBD2 TRBJ2-1 many TRBV12-3/TRBV12-4 TGTGCCAGCAGTAGGGGACTAGAGCAGTTCTTC CASSRGLEQFF
TRBD1 TRBJ2-7 many TRBV7-2 TGTGCCAGCAGATCACCGGGACAGGGTGGCCACGAGCAGTACTTC CASRSPGQGGHEQYF
- TRBJ2-1 many TRBV5-1 TGCGCCAGCAGCTTGGGGAGGGGGGGCTCCCCTGGGAATGAGCAGTTCTTC CASSLGRGGSPGNEQFF